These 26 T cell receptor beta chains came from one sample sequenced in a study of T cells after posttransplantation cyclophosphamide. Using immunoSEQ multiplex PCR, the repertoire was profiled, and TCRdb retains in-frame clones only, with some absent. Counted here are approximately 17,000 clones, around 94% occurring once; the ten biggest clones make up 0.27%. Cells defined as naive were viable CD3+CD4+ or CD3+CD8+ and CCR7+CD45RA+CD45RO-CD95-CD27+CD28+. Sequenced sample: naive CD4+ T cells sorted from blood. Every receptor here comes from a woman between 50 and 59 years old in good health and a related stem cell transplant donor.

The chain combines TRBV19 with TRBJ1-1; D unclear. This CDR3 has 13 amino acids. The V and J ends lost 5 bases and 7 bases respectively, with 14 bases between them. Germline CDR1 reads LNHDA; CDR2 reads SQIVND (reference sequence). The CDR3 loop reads CASSPGRLIEAFF. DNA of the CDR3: TGTGCCAGTAGTCCGGGTCGGTTGATTGAAGCTTTCTTT.

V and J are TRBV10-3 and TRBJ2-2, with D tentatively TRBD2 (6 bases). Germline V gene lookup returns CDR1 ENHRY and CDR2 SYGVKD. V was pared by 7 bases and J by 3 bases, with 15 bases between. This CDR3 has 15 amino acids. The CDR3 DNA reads TGTGCCATCATGAGCGGGTCTACGGACACCGGGGAGCTGTTTTTT. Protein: CAIMSGSTDTGELFF.

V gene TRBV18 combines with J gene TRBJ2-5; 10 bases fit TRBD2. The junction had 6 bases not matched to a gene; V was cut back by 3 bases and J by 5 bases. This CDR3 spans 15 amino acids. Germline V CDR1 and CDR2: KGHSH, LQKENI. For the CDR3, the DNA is TGTGCCAGCTCACCGGTACTAGCGGGACAGGAGACCCAGTACTTC. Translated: CASSPVLAGQETQYF.

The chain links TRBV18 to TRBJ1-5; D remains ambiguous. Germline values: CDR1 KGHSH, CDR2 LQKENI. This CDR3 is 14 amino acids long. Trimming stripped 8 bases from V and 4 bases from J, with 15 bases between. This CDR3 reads CASTRLGRNQPQHF. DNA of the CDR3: TGTGCCAGCACGCGATTGGGGAGGAATCAGCCCCAGCATTTT.

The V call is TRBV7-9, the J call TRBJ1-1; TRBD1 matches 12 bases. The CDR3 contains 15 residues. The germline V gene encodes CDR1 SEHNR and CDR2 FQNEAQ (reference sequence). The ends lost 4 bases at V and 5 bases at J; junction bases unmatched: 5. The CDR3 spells CASSSRDRGRTEAFF. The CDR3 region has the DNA TGTGCCAGCAGCTCTAGGGACAGGGGGCGAACTGAAGCTTTCTTT.

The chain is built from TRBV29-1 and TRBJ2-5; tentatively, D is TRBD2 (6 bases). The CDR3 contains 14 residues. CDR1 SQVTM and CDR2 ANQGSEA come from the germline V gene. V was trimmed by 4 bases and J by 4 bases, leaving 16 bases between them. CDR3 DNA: TGCAGCGTTGGAATGAGGCTAGCGCGAGAGACCCAGTACTTC. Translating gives CSVGMRLARETQYF.

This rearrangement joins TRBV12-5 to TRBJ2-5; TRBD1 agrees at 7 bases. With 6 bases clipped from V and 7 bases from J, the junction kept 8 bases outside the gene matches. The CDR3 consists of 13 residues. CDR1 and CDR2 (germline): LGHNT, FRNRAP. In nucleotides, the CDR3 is TGTGCTAGTGGGCAGGGGCCAGGGGGGACCCAGTACTTC. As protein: CASGQGPGGTQYF.

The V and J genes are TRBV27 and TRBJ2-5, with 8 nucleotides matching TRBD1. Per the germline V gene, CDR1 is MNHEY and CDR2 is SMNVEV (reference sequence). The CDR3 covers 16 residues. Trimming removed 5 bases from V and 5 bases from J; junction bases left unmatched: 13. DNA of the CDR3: TGTGCCAGCAGTCCCGCGCGGCAGGGGGCTGGTGAGACCCAGTACTTC. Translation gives CASSPARQGAGETQYF.

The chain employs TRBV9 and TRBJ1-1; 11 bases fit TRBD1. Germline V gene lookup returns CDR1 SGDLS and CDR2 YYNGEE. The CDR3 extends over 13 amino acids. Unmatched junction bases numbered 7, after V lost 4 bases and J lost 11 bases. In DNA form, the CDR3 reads TGTGCCAGCAGCCAAGGACAGGGGGCCAAGGCTTTCTTT. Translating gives CASSQGQGAKAFF.

The CDR3 nucleotides are TGTGCCAGCAGCGTAGGCGGAGCGGGAGGATGGGAGACCCAGTACTTC. It codes for CASSVGGAGGWETQYF. The rearrangement links TRBV9 to TRBJ2-5, with 9 nucleotides matching TRBD2. CDR3 length: 16 residues. V lost 0 bases, J lost 5 bases, and 8 bases stayed unmatched. Germline CDR1 SGDLS, CDR2 YYNGEE. The full variable domain, its missing parts supplied by reference TRBV9 and TRBJ2-5, is DSGVTQTPKHLITATGQRVTLRCSPRSGDLSVYWYQQSLDQGLQFLIQYYNGEERAKGNILERFSAQQFPDLHSELNLSSLELGDSALYFCASSVGGAGGWETQYFGPGTRLLVL.

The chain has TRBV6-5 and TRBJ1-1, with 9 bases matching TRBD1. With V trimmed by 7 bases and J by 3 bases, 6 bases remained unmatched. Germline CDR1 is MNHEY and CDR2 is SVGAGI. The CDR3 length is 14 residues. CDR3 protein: CASIYRGHDTEAFF. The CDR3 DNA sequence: TGTGCCAGCATCTACAGGGGGCACGACACTGAAGCTTTCTTT.

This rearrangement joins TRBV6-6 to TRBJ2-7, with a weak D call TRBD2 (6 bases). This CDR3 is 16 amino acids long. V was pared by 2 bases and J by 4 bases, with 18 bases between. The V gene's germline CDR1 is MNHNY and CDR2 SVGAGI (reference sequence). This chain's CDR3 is CASSYGWGEWGYEQYF. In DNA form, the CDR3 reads TGTGCCAGCAGTTACGGGTGGGGGGAGTGGGGATACGAGCAGTACTTC.

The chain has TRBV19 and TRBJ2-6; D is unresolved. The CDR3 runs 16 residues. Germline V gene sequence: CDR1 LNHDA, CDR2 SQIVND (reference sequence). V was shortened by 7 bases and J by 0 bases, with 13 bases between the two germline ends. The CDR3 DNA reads TGTGCCAGTACTTCACAGCTTCACTCTGGGGCCAACGTCCTGACTTTC. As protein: CASTSQLHSGANVLTF.

CDR3 nucleotide sequence: TGTGCCAGCAGCCAAGAATGGGACAGGGCGGGCTCCTACGAGCAGTACTTC. It specifies CASSQEWDRAGSYEQYF. J is TRBJ2-7 and V is TRBV14; 9 nucleotides agree with TRBD1. Germline trimming cut 0 bases from V and 0 bases from J; bases unmatched to any gene: 6. The CDR3 is 17 amino acids. The germline CDR1 and CDR2 sequences are SGHDN and FVKESK.

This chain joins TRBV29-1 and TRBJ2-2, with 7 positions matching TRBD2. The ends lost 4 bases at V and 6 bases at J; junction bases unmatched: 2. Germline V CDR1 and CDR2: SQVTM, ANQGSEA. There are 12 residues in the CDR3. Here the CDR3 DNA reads TGCAGCGTTGGGGGGGGTTCCGGGGAGCTGTTTTTT. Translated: CSVGGGSGELFF.

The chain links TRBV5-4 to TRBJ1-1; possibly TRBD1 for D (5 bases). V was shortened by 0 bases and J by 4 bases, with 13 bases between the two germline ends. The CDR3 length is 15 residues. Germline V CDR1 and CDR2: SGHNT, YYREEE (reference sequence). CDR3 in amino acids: CASSLAPRDSTEAFF. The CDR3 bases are TGTGCCAGCAGCTTGGCCCCCAGGGATAGCACTGAAGCTTTCTTT.

Here the CDR3 DNA reads TGTGCCAGCAGTCGGCCGGGACAGGGGGACTATGGCTACACCTTC. It specifies CASSRPGQGDYGYTF. The gene calls are TRBV6-5 and TRBJ1-2; 11 bases are shared with TRBD1. Germline V lookup: CDR1 MNHEY, CDR2 SVGAGI. This CDR3 spans 15 amino acids. J was trimmed by 3 bases and V by 5 bases; bases with no gene match: 5.

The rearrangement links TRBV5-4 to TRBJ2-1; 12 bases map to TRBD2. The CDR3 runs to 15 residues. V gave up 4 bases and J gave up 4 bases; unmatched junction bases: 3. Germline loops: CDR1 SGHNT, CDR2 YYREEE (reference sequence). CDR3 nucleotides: TGTGCCAGCAGCAGGACTAGCGGGGTATACAATGAGCAGTTCTTC. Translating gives CASSRTSGVYNEQFF.

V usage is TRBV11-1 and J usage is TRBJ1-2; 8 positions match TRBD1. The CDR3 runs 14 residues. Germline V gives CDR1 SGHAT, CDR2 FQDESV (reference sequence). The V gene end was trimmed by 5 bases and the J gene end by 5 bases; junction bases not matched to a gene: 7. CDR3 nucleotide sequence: TGTGCCAGCAGCCCAGGACAGGGATCGTATGGCTACACCTTC. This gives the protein CASSPGQGSYGYTF.

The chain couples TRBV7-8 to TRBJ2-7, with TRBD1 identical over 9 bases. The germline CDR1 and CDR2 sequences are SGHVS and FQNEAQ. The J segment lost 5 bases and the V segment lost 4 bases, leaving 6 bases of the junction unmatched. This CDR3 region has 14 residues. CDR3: CASSSRGQGNEQYF. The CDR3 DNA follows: TGTGCCAGCAGCTCGAGGGGACAGGGCAACGAGCAGTACTTC.

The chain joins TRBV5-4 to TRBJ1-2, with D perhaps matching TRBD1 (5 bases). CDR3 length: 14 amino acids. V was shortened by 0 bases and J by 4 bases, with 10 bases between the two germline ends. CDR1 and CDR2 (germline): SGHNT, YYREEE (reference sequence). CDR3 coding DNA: TGTGCCAGCAGCTTGGGCACAGGCGCCTATGGCTACACCTTC. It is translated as CASSLGTGAYGYTF.

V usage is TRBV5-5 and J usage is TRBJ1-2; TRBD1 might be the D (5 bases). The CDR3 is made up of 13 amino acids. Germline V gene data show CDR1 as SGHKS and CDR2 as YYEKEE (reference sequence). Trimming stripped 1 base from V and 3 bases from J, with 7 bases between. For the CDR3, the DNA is TGTGCCAGCAGCTTGAAACAGGACTATGGCTACACCTTC. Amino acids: CASSLKQDYGYTF.

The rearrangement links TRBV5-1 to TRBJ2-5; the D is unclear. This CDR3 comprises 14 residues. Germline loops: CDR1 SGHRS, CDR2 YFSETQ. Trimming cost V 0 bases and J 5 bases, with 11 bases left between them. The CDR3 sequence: CASSLDSARETQYF. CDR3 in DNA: TGCGCCAGCAGCTTGGACTCCGCCCGGGAGACCCAGTACTTC.

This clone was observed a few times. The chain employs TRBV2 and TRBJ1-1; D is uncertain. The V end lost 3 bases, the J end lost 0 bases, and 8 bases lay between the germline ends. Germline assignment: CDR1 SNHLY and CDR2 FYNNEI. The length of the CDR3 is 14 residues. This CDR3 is CASSEQLMNTEAFF. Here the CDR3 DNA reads TGTGCCAGCAGTGAGCAGTTAATGAACACTGAAGCTTTCTTT.

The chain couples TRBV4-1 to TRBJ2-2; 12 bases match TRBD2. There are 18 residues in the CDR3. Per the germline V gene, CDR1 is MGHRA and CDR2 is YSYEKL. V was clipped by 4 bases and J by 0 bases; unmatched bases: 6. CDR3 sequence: CASSLGLAGSANTGELFF. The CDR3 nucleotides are TGCGCCAGCAGCCTCGGACTAGCGGGGTCCGCGAACACCGGGGAGCTGTTTTTT.

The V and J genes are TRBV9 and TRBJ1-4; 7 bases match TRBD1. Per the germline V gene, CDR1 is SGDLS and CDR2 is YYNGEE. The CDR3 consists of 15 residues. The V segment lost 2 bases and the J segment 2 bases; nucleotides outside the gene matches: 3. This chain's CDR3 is CASSVSTGTNEKLFF. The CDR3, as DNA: TGTGCCAGCAGCGTCTCGACAGGGACTAATGAAAAACTGTTTTTT.